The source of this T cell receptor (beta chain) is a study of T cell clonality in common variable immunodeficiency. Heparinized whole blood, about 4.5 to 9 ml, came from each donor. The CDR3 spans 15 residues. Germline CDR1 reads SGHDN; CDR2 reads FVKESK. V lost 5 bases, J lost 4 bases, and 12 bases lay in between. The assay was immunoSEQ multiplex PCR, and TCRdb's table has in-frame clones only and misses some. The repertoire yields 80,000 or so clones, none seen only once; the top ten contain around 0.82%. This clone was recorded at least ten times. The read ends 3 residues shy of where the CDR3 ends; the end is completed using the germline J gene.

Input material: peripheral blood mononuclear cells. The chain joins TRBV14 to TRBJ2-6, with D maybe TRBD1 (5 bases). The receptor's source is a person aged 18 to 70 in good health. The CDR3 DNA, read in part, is TGTGCCAGCAGCGATTGGACACCAGGGGCCAACGTC. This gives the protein CASSDWTPGANV. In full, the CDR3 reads CASSDWTPGANVLTF.